The next 31 T cell receptor beta chains were all read from a single sample in a study of beta chain features in type 1 diabetes. Every isolated RNA sample was fully reverse transcribed, so sequencing captured expressed TCRB transcripts. The protocol was immunoSEQ multiplex PCR, while the TCRdb copy is restricted to in-frame clones and leaves out a portion. The table records hundreds of thousands of clones, over 12% of them present only once. Study results and caveats: Moderately but significantly shorter TCRB CDR3s were found in Type 1 diabetes patients in all four CD4+ subsets.

What these receptors recognize is not known. The sequencing sample was made of naive CD4+ T cells from blood. The receptors shown here come from a man younger than 35 with type 1 diabetes.

A few counts support this clone. The rearrangement links TRBV4-3 to TRBJ2-5, with a tentative D call TRBD2 (6 bases). V was clipped by 0 bases and J by 1 base, with 9 bases between them. Germline CDR1 reads LGHNA; CDR2 reads YSLEER. This CDR3 comprises 15 residues. The CDR3 DNA is TGCGCCAGCAGCCAAGATCCGGGGGTCCAAGAGACCCAGTACTTC. Protein sequence: CASSQDPGVQETQYF.

The gene calls are TRBV9 and TRBJ2-2, with TRBD1 identical over 9 bases. Germline CDR1 and CDR2: SGDLS and YYNGEE. The CDR3 contains 15 residues. V gave up 2 bases and J gave up 4 bases; unmatched junction bases: 3. The CDR3 sequence is CASSVDRGVTGELFF. CDR3 nucleotides: TGTGCCAGCAGCGTTGACAGGGGGGTCACCGGGGAGCTGTTTTTT.

The sample holds a few counts of this clone. The chain links TRBV25-1 to TRBJ1-1; D not resolved. CDR1 MGHDK and CDR2 SYGVNS come from the germline V gene. Between the trimmed V and J ends, which lost 6 bases and 5 bases, there was a span of 19 bases. CDR3 length: 15 residues. The CDR3 loop is CASSSAEGPTTEAFF. DNA of the CDR3: TGTGCCAGCAGCTCAGCCGAGGGTCCGACGACTGAAGCTTTCTTT.

This clone has more than one count but fewer than ten. Within the sample, other DNA sequences also encode this same CDR3. The chain carries TRBV18 and TRBJ2-5; D uncertain. CDR1 and CDR2 from the germline V gene are KGHSH and LQKENI. CDR3 size: 13 residues. The V and J ends lost 0 bases and 2 bases respectively, with 4 bases between them. CDR3 sequence (DNA): TGTGCCAGCTCACCACCGACTCAAGAGACCCAGTACTTC. Translating gives CASSPPTQETQYF.

The V and J genes are TRBV30 and TRBJ2-5, with TRBD2 matching over 8 bases. Unmatched junction bases numbered 15, after V lost 4 bases and J lost 2 bases. This CDR3 has 17 residues. Germline V gene sequence: CDR1 GTSNPN, CDR2 SVGIG (reference sequence). This CDR3 is CAWTPSRTSYVQETQYF. For the CDR3, the DNA is TGTGCCTGGACCCCCTCCCGGACTAGCTATGTACAAGAGACCCAGTACTTC.

This clone was counted a few times. The chain combines TRBV4-3 with TRBJ2-3; D is perhaps TRBD1 (7 bases). The V gene lost 4 bases and the J gene lost 9 bases, with 17 bases spanning the gap. The germline V gene encodes CDR1 LGHNA and CDR2 YSLEER. The CDR3 consists of 14 residues. The CDR3 region has the DNA TGCGCCAGCAGCCGGGAGCAGGGGGGCAGAACGCAGTATTTT. Protein: CASSREQGGRTQYF.

This clone showed up just a few times. This chain joins TRBV5-1 and TRBJ2-1, with 10 nucleotides matching TRBD1. Germline lookup yields CDR1 SGHRS and CDR2 YFSETQ. Trimming at V came to 7 bases and at J to 7 bases, leaving 8 bases not matched to a gene. The CDR3 is 14 residues long. CDR3 in DNA: TGCGCCAGCGGAGGACAGGGGGACGGAAATGAGCAGTTCTTC. This translates into CASGGQGDGNEQFF.

This clone occurred a few times. The chain is built from TRBV7-6 and TRBJ2-1, with 8 positions matching TRBD2. The length of the CDR3 is 14 residues. After removal of 2 bases from V and 6 bases from J, the junction contained 3 bases not matched to a gene. Germline CDR1 and CDR2: SGHVS and FNYEAQ. CDR3 in DNA: TGTGCCAGCAGCTTAACACTAGCGGCCAATGAGCAGTTCTTC. Residues: CASSLTLAANEQFF.

The rearrangement uses TRBV6-1 and TRBJ2-7; tentative D call: TRBD2 (6 bases). CDR3 length: 12 amino acids. Looked up from germline, CDR1 is MNHNS and CDR2 is SASEGT. Trimming left V 2 bases short and J 6 bases short, with 8 bases between. The CDR3 DNA sequence: TGTGCCAGCAGTGAAAGGGGAGGCGAGCAGTACTTC. Translating gives CASSERGGEQYF.

The rearrangement joins TRBV19 to TRBJ1-6, with D perhaps matching TRBD1 (6 bases). Germline lookup yields CDR1 LNHDA and CDR2 SQIVND (reference sequence). V lost 5 bases and J 11 bases, leaving 13 bases between the germline ends. CDR3 length: 13 residues. Here the CDR3 reads CASSPVTGAPLHF. DNA for the CDR3: TGTGCCAGTAGTCCAGTGACAGGAGCACCCCTCCACTTT.

The V and J genes are TRBV10-3 and TRBJ1-1; D is unclear. Trimming took 5 bases from V and 5 from J, leaving 9 bases between them. The germline V gene has CDR1 ENHRY and CDR2 SYGVKD. This CDR3 has 12 residues. The CDR3 region is CAISWSGTEAFF. In DNA form, the CDR3 reads TGTGCCATCAGTTGGTCGGGGACTGAAGCTTTCTTT.

This clone was detected a few times. V gene TRBV9 combines with J gene TRBJ2-7, with 7 bases matching TRBD2. Germline V CDR1 and CDR2: SGDLS, YYNGEE. V lost 0 bases to trimming and J lost 3 bases; unmatched junction nucleotides: 9. The CDR3 sequence is 16 residues long. The CDR3 sequence: CASSVGLAHSLYEQYF. In DNA, the CDR3 is TGTGCCAGCAGCGTAGGACTAGCCCACTCCCTCTACGAGCAGTACTTC.

The V gene is TRBV6-1, the J gene TRBJ2-5; weak D call: TRBD1 (5 bases). This CDR3 region has 15 residues. V lost 1 base and J 0 bases, leaving 9 bases between the germline ends. Per germline, CDR1 MNHNS and CDR2 SASEGT. The CDR3 here is CASSEGWGNQETQYF. For the CDR3, the DNA is TGTGCCAGCAGTGAAGGGTGGGGCAACCAAGAGACCCAGTACTTC.

CDR3 in amino acids: CASSLSPGMDDYGYTF. CDR3 nucleotides: TGTGCCAGCAGCTTATCCCCGGGGATGGATGACTATGGCTACACCTTC. The chain is built from TRBV9 and TRBJ1-2; D is undetermined. V lost 4 bases to trimming and J lost 3 bases, with 19 bases between them. This CDR3 has 16 residues. Germline lookup yields CDR1 SGDLS and CDR2 YYNGEE.

In the case of this clone: Other DNA sequences within the sample encode an identical CDR3. The chain carries TRBV30 and TRBJ2-5, with unresolved D. The CDR3 consists of 11 residues. V lost 1 base and J 4 bases, leaving 4 bases between the germline ends. The germline V gene has CDR1 GTSNPN and CDR2 SVGIG (reference sequence). The CDR3 sequence is CAWSAGETQYF. CDR3 bases: TGTGCCTGGAGTGCCGGAGAGACCCAGTACTTC. Looking up the rest from reference TRBV30 and TRBJ2-5 gives the full variable domain: SQTIHQWPATLVQPVGSPLSLECTVEGTSNPNLYWYRQAAGRGLQLLFYSVGIGQISSEVPQNLSASRPQDRQFILSSKKLLLSDSGFYLCAWSAGETQYFGPGTRLLVL.

A few counts support this clone. The rearrangement uses TRBV4-1 and TRBJ1-4; no definite D call. Trimming left V 4 bases short and J 3 bases short, with 9 bases between. This CDR3 is 14 amino acids long. CDR1 MGHRA and CDR2 YSYEKL come from the germline V gene. The CDR3 region is CASSPVVANEKLFF. The CDR3 DNA reads as TGCGCCAGCAGCCCCGTGGTGGCTAATGAAAAACTGTTTTTT.

The table lists this clone with a few counts. V gene TRBV15 combines with J gene TRBJ2-2, with 9 bases matching TRBD2. CDR3 length: 15 amino acids. With V trimmed by 0 bases and J by 7 bases, 3 bases remained unmatched. Germline CDR1 and CDR2: LNHNV and YYDKDF (reference sequence). The CDR3 region has the DNA TGTGCCACCAGCAGAGATTTAGCGGGAGACGGGGAGCTGTTTTTT. Translating it yields CATSRDLAGDGELFF.

This clone was found a few times. The V gene is TRBV5-4, the J gene TRBJ2-1, with TRBD1 matching over 10 bases. Germline CDR1 SGHNT, CDR2 YYREEE (reference sequence). The trim removed 4 bases at V and 6 bases at J, leaving 10 bases unmatched. CDR3 length: 16 amino acids. The CDR3 is CASSPGRQGARNEQFF. The CDR3 DNA is TGTGCCAGCAGCCCAGGGCGACAGGGGGCGCGCAATGAGCAGTTCTTC.

This clone has just a few counts. The chain is built from TRBV28 and TRBJ2-2, with no clear D. This CDR3 contains 12 residues. Looked up from germline, CDR1 is MDHEN and CDR2 is SYDVKM. V was clipped by 5 bases and J by 5 bases, with 6 bases between them. The DNA of the CDR3 is TGTGCCAGCAGTCTCTTAACCGGGGAGCTGTTTTTT. Amino acids: CASSLLTGELFF. The full variable domain, with the rest looked up from reference TRBV28 and TRBJ2-2, is DVKVTQSSRYLVKRTGEKVFLECVQDMDHENMFWYRQDPGLGLRLIYFSYDVKMKEKGDIPEGYSVSREKKERFSLILESASTNQTSMYLCASSLLTGELFFGEGSRLTVL.

There are a few counts of this clone. The J gene is TRBJ2-5, the V gene TRBV27, with D hard to call. CDR3 length: 15 residues. Germline V gene lookup returns CDR1 MNHEY and CDR2 SMNVEV (reference sequence). V gave up 2 bases and J gave up 4 bases, with 14 bases separating them. CDR3: CASSLASGLLETQYF. CDR3 DNA sequence: TGTGCCAGCAGTTTAGCGTCGGGTCTGCTAGAGACCCAGTACTTC.

The CDR3 spells CSAEGSWIGGLLAKNIQYF. The DNA for the CDR3 is TGCAGCGCCGAGGGAAGTTGGATTGGGGGGCTACTAGCCAAAAACATTCAGTACTTC. J is TRBJ2-4 and V is TRBV29-1; the D call may be TRBD1 or TRBD2 (6 bases each). Germline loops: CDR1 SQVTM, CDR2 ANQGSEA. The germline V and J ends were trimmed by 7 bases and 0 bases, with 28 bases remaining between them. This CDR3 contains 19 residues. The variable domain in full, completed from reference TRBV29-1 and TRBJ2-4, reads SAVISQKPSRDICQRGTSLTIQCQVDSQVTMMFWYRQQPGQSLTLIATANQGSEATYESGFVIDKFPISRPNLTFSTLTVSNMSPEDSSIYLCSAEGSWIGGLLAKNIQYFGAGTRLSVL.

This clone was counted between two and nine times. The V and J genes are TRBV6-6 and TRBJ2-7, with a possible D match to TRBD2 (5 bases). Per the germline V gene, CDR1 is MNHNY and CDR2 is SVGAGI (reference sequence). CDR3 length equals 12 residues. Trimming shortened V by 6 bases and J by 9 bases, and 15 bases separated the two germline ends. This chain's CDR3 is CASSHRPEGQYF. In DNA form, the CDR3 reads TGTGCCAGCAGCCACCGGCCCGAGGGGCAGTACTTC.

The chain employs TRBV21-1 and TRBJ2-5; the table gives TRBD1 as D, unverified against the DNA. TRBV21-1 is a listed pseudogene. This CDR3 spans 15 amino acids. The CDR3, as DNA: TGTGCCAGCTGCGGGAGACAGGGGGATCGAGAGACCCAGTACTTC. Translating gives CASCGRQGDRETQYF.

This chain uses TRBV10-3 with TRBJ1-2; D gene unclear. CDR1 is ENHRY, CDR2 SYGVKD, per germline. This CDR3 contains 14 residues. Trimming took off 10 bases at V and 5 bases at J, with 20 bases between the two ends. The CDR3 loop is CATPHKGTAYGYTF. CDR3 bases: TGTGCCACCCCACATAAGGGAACGGCGTATGGCTACACCTTC.

This chain uses TRBV5-4 with TRBJ2-1, with 11 bases matching TRBD2. From germline, CDR1 is SGHNT and CDR2 YYREEE (reference sequence). The V and J ends lost 4 bases and 7 bases, in that order; junction bases with no gene match: 16. The CDR3 is 18 amino acids. DNA for the CDR3: TGTGCCAGCAGCGGCAGGGGGCAGGGGACTAGCGGACAAAATGAGCAGTTCTTC. Translated, it gives CASSGRGQGTSGQNEQFF.

This chain connects TRBV5-4 to TRBJ2-5, with D possibly TRBD2 on 6 matching bases. Germline CDR1 and CDR2: SGHNT and YYREEE (reference sequence). The CDR3 is 15 residues long. Trimming shortened V by 4 bases and J by 3 bases, and 16 bases separated the two germline ends. The chain's CDR3 is CASSLGRGMEETQYF. CDR3 nucleotide sequence: TGTGCCAGCAGCCTCGGGCGGGGAATGGAAGAGACCCAGTACTTC.

This clone was counted between two and nine times. The chain has TRBV10-3 and TRBJ2-1, with D perhaps being TRBD1 or TRBD2 (6 bases each). The V and J ends lost 2 bases and 7 bases respectively, with 18 bases between them. The CDR3 consists of 16 residues. Looked up from germline, CDR1 is ENHRY and CDR2 is SYGVKD. Here the CDR3 reads CAISERGSGAYNEQFF. For the CDR3, the DNA is TGTGCCATCAGTGAGAGAGGTTCGGGGGCATATAATGAGCAGTTCTTC.

This clone has just a few counts. The rearrangement joins TRBV29-1 to TRBJ1-4, with 9 bases identical to TRBD1. Germline CDR1 SQVTM, CDR2 ANQGSEA. J was trimmed by 6 bases and V by 6 bases; bases with no gene match: 11. The CDR3 spans 15 residues. CDR3 coding DNA: TGCAGCGTCCGTCGGCCGGGACAGGGTTATGAAAAACTGTTTTTT. Protein sequence: CSVRRPGQGYEKLFF.

The chain carries TRBV2 and TRBJ1-2; a possible D gene is TRBD1 (5 bases). This CDR3 region has 14 residues. The germline V gene encodes CDR1 SNHLY and CDR2 FYNNEI. V lost 3 bases to trimming and J lost 3 bases, with 11 bases between them. The CDR3 sequence is CASSEAGTDYGYTF. CDR3 DNA: TGTGCCAGCAGTGAGGCAGGGACGGACTATGGCTACACCTTC.

This clone occurred a few times. V usage is TRBV9 and J usage is TRBJ2-1; D is possibly TRBD2 (6 bases). CDR1 and CDR2 (germline): SGDLS, YYNGEE. The CDR3 is 16 amino acids. V lost 1 base, J lost 0 bases, and 11 bases lay in between. CDR3 residues: CASSVNPGGSYNEQFF. CDR3 nucleotides: TGTGCCAGCAGCGTAAACCCCGGGGGCTCCTACAATGAGCAGTTCTTC.

This clone came up a few times. The chain couples TRBV7-2 to TRBJ2-3; no firm D call. V was trimmed by 5 bases and J by 3 bases, leaving 9 bases between them. The length of the CDR3 is 13 residues. Germline V lookup: CDR1 SGHTA, CDR2 FQGNSA. The CDR3 sequence is CASSPNPTDTQYF. CDR3 nucleotide sequence: TGTGCCAGCAGCCCTAACCCGACAGATACGCAGTATTTT.